The clone carrying this T cell receptor (beta chain) occurred a few times. Its antigen is not identified. The data stem from a study of blood T cells in healthy people across ages. Findings of the study overall: Total diversity from one million sequenced T cells was likely underestimated. Significant beta diversity loss was already apparent by age about 42, declining roughly linearly. Higher diversity, along with more naive CD4+ cells, distinguished long-lived donors from aged donors.

Germline V gene sequence: CDR1 LGHDT, CDR2 YNNKEL (reference sequence). Trimming left V 0 bases short and J 0 bases short, with 9 bases between. This CDR3 comprises 17 residues. The second PCR ran about 6 to 12 cycles with a sample-barcoded 5' primer and J-beta primers. MiXCR, run by TCRdb on the 5' RACE reads, gives a single entry per CDR3 protein. Of about 1.1 million distinct CDR3 sequences in the sample, roughly two fifths are singletons; the top ten hold about 12%. The chain recombines TRBV3-1 with TRBJ2-6; D possibly uses TRBD1 or TRBD2 (5 bases each). The TCR sequence derives from a young man in good health. The specimen sequenced was blood. CDR3 bases: TGTGCCAGCAGCCAAGAGGGACGGAGCTCTGGGGCCAACGTCCTGACTTTC. It is translated as CASSQEGRSSGANVLTF.